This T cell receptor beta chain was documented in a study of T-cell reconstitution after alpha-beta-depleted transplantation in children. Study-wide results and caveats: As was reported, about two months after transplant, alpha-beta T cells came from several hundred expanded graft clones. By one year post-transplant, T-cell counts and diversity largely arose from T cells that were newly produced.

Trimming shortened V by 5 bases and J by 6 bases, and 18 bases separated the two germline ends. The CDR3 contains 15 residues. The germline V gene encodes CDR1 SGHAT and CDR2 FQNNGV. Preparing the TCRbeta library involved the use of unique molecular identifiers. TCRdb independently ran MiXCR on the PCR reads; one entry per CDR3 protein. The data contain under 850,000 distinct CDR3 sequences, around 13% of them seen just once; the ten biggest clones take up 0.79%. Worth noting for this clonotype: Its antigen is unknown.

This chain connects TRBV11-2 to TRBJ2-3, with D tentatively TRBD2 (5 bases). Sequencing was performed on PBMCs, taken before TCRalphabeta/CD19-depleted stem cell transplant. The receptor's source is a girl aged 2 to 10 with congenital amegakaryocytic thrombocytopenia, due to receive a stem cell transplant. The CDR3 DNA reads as TGTGCCAGCAGCCCCCGGTCAGTGGGAGCGGATACGCAGTATTTT. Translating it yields CASSPRSVGADTQYF.